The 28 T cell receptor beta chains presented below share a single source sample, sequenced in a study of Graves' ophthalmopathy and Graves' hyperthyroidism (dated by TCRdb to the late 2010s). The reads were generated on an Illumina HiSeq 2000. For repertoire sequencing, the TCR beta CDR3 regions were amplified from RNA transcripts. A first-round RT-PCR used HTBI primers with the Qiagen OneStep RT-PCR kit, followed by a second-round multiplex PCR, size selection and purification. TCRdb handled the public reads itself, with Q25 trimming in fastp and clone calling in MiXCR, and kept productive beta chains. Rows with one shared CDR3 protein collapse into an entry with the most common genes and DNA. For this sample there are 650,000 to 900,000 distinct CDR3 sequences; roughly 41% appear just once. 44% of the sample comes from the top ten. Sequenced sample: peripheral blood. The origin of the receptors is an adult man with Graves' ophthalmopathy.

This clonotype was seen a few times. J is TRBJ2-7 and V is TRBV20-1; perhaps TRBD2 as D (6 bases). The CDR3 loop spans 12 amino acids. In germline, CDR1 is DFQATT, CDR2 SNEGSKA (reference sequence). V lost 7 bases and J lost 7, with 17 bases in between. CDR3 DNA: TGCAGTGTTTATCCGGGAGAGGGGGAGCAGTACTTC. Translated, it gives CSVYPGEGEQYF.

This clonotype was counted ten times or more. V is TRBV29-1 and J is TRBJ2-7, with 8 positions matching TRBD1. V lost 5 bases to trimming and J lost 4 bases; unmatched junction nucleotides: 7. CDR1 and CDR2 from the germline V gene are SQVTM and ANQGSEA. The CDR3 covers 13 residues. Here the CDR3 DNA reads TGCAGCGTTCGACAGGGGTTGGGATACGAGCAGTACTTC. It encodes CSVRQGLGYEQYF.

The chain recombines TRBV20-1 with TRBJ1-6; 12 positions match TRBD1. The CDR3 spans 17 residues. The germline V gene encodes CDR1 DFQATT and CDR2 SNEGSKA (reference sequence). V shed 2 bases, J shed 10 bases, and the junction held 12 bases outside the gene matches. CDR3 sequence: CSARRSPGQGADSPLHF. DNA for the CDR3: TGCAGTGCTAGAAGGAGTCCGGGACAGGGGGCCGACTCACCCCTCCACTTT.

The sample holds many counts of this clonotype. In DNA, the CDR3 is TGCAGCGTTGAAACAGGGGGGAATCAGCCCCAGCATTTT. Encoded protein: CSVETGGNQPQHF. The chain recombines TRBV29-1 with TRBJ1-5; 8 bases line up with TRBD1. The CDR3 is 13 amino acids. Germline V gene lookup returns CDR1 SQVTM and CDR2 ANQGSEA. The ends lost 2 bases at V and 4 bases at J; junction bases unmatched: 1. Full variable domain (rest looked up from reference TRBV29-1 and TRBJ1-5): SAVISQKPSRDICQRGTSLTIQCQVDSQVTMMFWYRQQPGQSLTLIATANQGSEATYESGFVIDKFPISRPNLTFSTLTVSNMSPEDSSIYLCSVETGGNQPQHFGDGTRLSIL.

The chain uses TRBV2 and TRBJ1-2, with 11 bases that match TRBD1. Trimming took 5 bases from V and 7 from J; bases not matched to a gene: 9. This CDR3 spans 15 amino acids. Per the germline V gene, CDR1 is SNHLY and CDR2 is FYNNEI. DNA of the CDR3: TGTGCCAGCAGTTTATCGGACAGGGGGCTAGGTGGCTACACCTTC. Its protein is CASSLSDRGLGGYTF.

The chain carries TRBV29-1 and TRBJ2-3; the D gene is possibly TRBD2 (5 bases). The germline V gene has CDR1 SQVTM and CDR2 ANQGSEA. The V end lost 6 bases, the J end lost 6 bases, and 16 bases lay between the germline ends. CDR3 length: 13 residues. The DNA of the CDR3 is TGCAGCGTCCTTGCGGGCAATAGGGATACGCAGTATTTT. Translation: CSVLAGNRDTQYF.

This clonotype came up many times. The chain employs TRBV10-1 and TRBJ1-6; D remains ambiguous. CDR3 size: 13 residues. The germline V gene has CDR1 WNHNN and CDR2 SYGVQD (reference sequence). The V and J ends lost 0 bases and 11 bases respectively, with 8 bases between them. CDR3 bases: TGCGCCAGCAGTGAGTCCCCCGGGACACCCCTCCACTTT. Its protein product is CASSESPGTPLHF.

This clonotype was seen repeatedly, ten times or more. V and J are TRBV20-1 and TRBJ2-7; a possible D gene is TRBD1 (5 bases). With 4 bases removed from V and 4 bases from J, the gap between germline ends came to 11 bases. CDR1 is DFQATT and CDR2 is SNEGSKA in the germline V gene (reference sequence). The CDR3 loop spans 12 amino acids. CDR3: CSAKSTVYEQYF. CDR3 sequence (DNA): TGCAGTGCTAAGTCGACAGTTTACGAGCAGTACTTC.

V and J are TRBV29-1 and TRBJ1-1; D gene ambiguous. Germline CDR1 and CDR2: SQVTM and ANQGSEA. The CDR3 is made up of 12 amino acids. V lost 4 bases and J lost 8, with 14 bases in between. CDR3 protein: CSVVASGQEAFF. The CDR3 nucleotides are TGCAGCGTTGTAGCGAGCGGTCAAGAAGCTTTCTTT. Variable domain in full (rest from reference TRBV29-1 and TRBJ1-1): SAVISQKPSRDICQRGTSLTIQCQVDSQVTMMFWYRQQPGQSLTLIATANQGSEATYESGFVIDKFPISRPNLTFSTLTVSNMSPEDSSIYLCSVVASGQEAFFGQGTRLTVV.

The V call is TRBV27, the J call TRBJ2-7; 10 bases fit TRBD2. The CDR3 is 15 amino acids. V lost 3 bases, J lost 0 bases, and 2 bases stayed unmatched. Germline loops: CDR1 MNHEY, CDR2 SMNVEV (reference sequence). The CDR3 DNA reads TGTGCCAGCAGTTTTAGCGGGGGGATCTCCTACGAGCAGTACTTC. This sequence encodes CASSFSGGISYEQYF.

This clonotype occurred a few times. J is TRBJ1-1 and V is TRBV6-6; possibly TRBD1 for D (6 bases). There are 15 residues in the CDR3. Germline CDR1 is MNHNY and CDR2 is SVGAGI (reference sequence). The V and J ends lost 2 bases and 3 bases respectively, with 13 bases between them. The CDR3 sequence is CASSYTRDTHTEAFF. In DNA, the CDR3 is TGTGCCAGCAGTTACACCCGGGACACCCACACTGAAGCTTTCTTT.

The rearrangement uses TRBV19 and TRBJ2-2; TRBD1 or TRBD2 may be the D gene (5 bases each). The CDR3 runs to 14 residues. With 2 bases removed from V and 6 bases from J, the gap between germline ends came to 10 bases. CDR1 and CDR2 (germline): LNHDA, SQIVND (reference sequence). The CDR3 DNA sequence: TGTGCCAGTAGTATACTGGGGACGGCCGGGGAGCTGTTTTTT. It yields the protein CASSILGTAGELFF.

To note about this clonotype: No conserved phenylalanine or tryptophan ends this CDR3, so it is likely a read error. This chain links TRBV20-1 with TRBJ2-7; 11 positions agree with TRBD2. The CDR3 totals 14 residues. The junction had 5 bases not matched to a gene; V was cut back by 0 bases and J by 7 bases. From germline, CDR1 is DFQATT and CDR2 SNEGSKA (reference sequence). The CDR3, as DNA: TGCAGTGCTAGAGAACTAGCGGGAGTAAGGGAGCAGTACCTC. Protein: CSARELAGVREQYL.

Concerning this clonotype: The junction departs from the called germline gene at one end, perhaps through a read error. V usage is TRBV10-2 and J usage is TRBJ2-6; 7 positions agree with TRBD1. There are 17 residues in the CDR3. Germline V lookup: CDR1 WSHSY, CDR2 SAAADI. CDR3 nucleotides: TGTGCCACCCACCGGGACAGACCAAGCTCTGGGGCCAACGTCCTGACTTTC. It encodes CATHRDRPSSGANVLTF.

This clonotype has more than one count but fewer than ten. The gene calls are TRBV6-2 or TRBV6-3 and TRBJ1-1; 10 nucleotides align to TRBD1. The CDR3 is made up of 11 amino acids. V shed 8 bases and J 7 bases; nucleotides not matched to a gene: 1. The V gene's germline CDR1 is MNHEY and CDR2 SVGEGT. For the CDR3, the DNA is TGTGCCAGCGACAGGGGGCGTGAAGCTTTCTTT. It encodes CASDRGREAFF.

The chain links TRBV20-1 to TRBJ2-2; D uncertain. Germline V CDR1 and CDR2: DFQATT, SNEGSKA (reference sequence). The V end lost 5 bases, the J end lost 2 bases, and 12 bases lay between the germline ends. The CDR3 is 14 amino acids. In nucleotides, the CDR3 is TGCAGTGCTTTAGTCCCCCTAAACACCGGGGAGCTGTTTTTT. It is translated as CSALVPLNTGELFF.

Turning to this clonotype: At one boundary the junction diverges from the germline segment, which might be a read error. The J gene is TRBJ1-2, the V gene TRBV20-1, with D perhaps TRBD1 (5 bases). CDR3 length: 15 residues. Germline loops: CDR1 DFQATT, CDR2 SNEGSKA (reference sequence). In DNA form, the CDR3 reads TGCAGTGCTAGGGCCGGGACTGAAGATAACTATGGCTGCACCTTC. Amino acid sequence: CSARAGTEDNYGCTF.

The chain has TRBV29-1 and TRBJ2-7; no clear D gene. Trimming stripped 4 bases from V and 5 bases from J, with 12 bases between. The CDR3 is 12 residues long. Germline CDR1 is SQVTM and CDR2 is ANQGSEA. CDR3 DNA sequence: TGCAGCGTTGCACAGCGAGGCGACGAGCAGTACTTC. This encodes CSVAQRGDEQYF.

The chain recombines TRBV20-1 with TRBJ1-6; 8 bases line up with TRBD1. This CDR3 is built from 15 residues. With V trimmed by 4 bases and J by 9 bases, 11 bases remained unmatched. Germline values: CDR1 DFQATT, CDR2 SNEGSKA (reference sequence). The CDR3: CSATEVAGGGSPLHF. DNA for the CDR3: TGCAGTGCTACCGAGGTGGCAGGGGGCGGTTCACCCCTCCACTTT.

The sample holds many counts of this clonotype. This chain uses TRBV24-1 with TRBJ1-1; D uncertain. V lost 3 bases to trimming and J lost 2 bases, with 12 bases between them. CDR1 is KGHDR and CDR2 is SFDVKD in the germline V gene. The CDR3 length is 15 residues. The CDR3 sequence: CATSDSRAANTEAFF. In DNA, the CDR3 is TGTGCCACCAGTGATAGTAGGGCAGCCAACACTGAAGCTTTCTTT.

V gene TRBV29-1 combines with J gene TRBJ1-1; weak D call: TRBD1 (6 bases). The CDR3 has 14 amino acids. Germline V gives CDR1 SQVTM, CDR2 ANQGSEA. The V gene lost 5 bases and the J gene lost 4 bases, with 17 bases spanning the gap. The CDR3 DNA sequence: TGCAGCGTTAAACCCAGGGGTAGGTCCACTGAAGCTTTCTTT. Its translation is CSVKPRGRSTEAFF.

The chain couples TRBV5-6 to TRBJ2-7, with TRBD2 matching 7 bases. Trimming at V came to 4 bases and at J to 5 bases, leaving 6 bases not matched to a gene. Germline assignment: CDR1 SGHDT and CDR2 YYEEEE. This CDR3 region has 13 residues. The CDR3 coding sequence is TGTGCCAGCAGCCTCGGGAGGTGGGACGAGCAGTACTTC. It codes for CASSLGRWDEQYF.

This chain's CDR3 is CSVEVAANYGYTF. The DNA for the CDR3 is TGCAGCGTTGAAGTTGCGGCTAACTATGGCTACACCTTC. This chain uses TRBV29-1 with TRBJ1-2; D not resolved. Deletions cut 1 base from V and 0 bases from J, with 6 bases between. The germline V gene encodes CDR1 SQVTM and CDR2 ANQGSEA. The CDR3 is 13 residues long.

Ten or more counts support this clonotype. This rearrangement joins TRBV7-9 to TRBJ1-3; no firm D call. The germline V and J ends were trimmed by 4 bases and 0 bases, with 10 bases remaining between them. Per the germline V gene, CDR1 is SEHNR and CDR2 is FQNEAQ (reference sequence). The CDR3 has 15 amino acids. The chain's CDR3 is CASSSRTGSGNTIYF. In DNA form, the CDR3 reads TGTGCCAGCAGCTCCCGGACGGGCTCTGGAAACACCATATATTTT.

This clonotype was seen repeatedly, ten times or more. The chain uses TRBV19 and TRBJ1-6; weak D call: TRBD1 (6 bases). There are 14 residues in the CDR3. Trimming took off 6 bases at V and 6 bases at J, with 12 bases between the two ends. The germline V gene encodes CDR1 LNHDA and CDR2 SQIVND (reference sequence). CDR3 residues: CASSSDSLNSPLHF. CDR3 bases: TGTGCCAGTAGCTCGGACAGTCTTAATTCACCCCTCCACTTT. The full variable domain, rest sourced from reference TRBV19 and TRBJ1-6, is DGGITQSPKYLFRKEGQNVTLSCEQNLNHDAMYWYRQDPGQGLRLIYYSQIVNDFQKGDIAEGYSVSREKKESFPLTVTSAQKNPTAFYLCASSSDSLNSPLHFGNGTRLTVT.

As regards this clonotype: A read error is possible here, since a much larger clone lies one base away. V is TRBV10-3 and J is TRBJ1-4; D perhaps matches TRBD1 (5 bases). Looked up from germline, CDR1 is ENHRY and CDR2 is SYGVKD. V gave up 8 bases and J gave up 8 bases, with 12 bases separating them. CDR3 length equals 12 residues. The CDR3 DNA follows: TGTGCCATCGGCGGACAAGGGGAAAAACTGTTTTTT. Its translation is CAIGGQGEKLFF.

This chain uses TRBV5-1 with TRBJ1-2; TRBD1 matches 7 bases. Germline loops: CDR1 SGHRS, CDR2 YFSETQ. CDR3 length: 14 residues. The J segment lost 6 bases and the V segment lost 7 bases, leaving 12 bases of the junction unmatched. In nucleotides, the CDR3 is TGCGCCAGCCGCACAGGGGATGGTTGGGATGGCTACACCTTC. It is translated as CASRTGDGWDGYTF.

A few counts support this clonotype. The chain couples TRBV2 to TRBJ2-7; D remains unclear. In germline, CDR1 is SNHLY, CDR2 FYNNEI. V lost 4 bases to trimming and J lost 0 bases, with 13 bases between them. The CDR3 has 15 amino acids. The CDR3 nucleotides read TGTGCCAGCAGTGGCCAGCAGGCTTTCTCCTACGAGCAGTACTTC. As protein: CASSGQQAFSYEQYF.